This TCR beta chain was sequenced for a study of blood T cell repertoires in COVID-19. Overall study context: From the United States, Italy and Spain came samples of acute and convalescent COVID-19. The analysed material was cDNA or gDNA that came from T cells, B-cell-depleted T cells, or PBMCs.

Under the authors' procedure: Reference gene primer amplification gave nucleated cell count estimates. Some clones are missing from TCRdb's copy, which holds only in-frame ones; the method was immunoSEQ multiplex PCR. V, J and clone size are those of that table, while D and trimming were read from the DNA. Of 170,000 or so clones in the sample, around 83% were seen once. The V gene's germline CDR1 is SQVTM and CDR2 ANQGSEA. The V end was cut by 4 bases, the J end by 4 bases, with 8 bases between. This CDR3 contains 12 residues. The sample taken for sequencing was peripheral blood. The sequence was collected from a man between 45 and 60 years old with active or convalescent COVID-19. The chain recombines TRBV29-1 with TRBJ2-4; D gene ambiguous. The CDR3 coding sequence is TGCAGCGTTGGTCCAGGTAAAAACATTCAGTACTTC. Its translation is CSVGPGKNIQYF. The full variable domain, its missing parts supplied by reference TRBV29-1 and TRBJ2-4, is SAVISQKPSRDICQRGTSLTIQCQVDSQVTMMFWYRQQPGQSLTLIATANQGSEATYESGFVIDKFPISRPNLTFSTLTVSNMSPEDSSIYLCSVGPGKNIQYFGAGTRLSVL.